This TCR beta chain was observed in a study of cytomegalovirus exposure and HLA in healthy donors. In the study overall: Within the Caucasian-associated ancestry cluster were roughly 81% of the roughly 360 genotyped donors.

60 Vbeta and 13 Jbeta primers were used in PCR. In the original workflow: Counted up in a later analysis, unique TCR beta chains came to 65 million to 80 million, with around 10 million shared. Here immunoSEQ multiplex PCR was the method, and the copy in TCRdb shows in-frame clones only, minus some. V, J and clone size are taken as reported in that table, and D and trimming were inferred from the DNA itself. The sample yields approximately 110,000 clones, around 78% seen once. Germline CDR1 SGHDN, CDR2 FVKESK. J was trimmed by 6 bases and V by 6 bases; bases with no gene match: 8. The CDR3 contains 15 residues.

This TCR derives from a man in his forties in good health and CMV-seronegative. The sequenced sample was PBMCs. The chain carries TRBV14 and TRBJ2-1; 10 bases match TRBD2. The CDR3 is CASRSGGAGPNEQFF. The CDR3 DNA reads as TGTGCCAGCAGGAGCGGGGGGGCCGGACCCAATGAGCAGTTCTTC. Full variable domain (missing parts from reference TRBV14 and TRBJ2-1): EAGVTQFPSHSVIEKGQTVTLRCDPISGHDNLYWYRRVMGKEIKFLLHFVKESKQDESGMPNNRFLAERTGGTYSTLKVQPAELEDSGVYFCASRSGGAGPNEQFFGPGTRLTVL.